The rows below give T cell receptor beta chains drawn from one sample of a study of HIV-infected children after antiretroviral therapy interruption. One entry per CDR3 protein results from TCRdb running MiXCR on the 3' RACE reads. The sample has 30,000 to 40,000 distinct CDR3 sequences; over 6.5% are singletons. Sequenced here: CD45RA+ CD4+ T cells from PBMCs, pooled from several time points, sampled from a donor given antiretroviral therapy, either interrupted or continuous. The receptors come from a pool of human donors with HIV. Both conserved end residues are trimmed from each CDR3. Each record gives: J gene, V gene, CDR3 protein.

J gene: TRBJ1-2
V gene: TRBV7-8
CDR3 protein: ASSPLYGSTGYGYT

J gene: TRBJ2-2
V gene: TRBV5-1
CDR3 protein: ASSANPGVEAGELF

J gene: TRBJ1-1
V gene: TRBV7-2
CDR3 protein: ASSLGGGNTEAF

J gene: TRBJ2-1
V gene: TRBV10-3
CDR3 protein: AMTRPGYNEQF

J gene: TRBJ2-3
V gene: TRBV7-8
CDR3 protein: ASSLGSREYTQY

J gene: TRBJ2-5
V gene: TRBV30
CDR3 protein: AWSLEQQDTQY

J gene: TRBJ1-1
V gene: TRBV18
CDR3 protein: ASSPPESARAEAF

J gene: TRBJ2-7
V gene: TRBV6-5
CDR3 protein: ASSYSYYLRDRGYEQY

J gene: TRBJ2-6
V gene: TRBV11-2
CDR3 protein: ASSLRALKFSGANVLT

J gene: TRBJ2-7
V gene: TRBV18
CDR3 protein: ASSPGQGFEQY

J gene: TRBJ2-7
V gene: TRBV3-1
CDR3 protein: ASSRRDSLKSYEQY

J gene: TRBJ2-4
V gene: TRBV19
CDR3 protein: VSSIWGSQNTLY

J gene: TRBJ2-1
V gene: TRBV6-6
CDR3 protein: ASSYSGGRYNEQF

J gene: TRBJ2-7
V gene: TRBV5-1
CDR3 protein: ASRPGTGGLGEQY

J gene: TRBJ2-5
V gene: TRBV11-2
CDR3 protein: ASSQRQGLKQETQY

J gene: TRBJ1-2
V gene: TRBV29-1
CDR3 protein: SVEYRDRENYGYT

J gene: TRBJ2-1
V gene: TRBV6-2/TRBV6-3
CDR3 protein: ASSYSKVDRAL

J gene: TRBJ2-5
V gene: TRBV7-6
CDR3 protein: ASSLGGAQETQY

J gene: TRBJ2-1
V gene: TRBV15
CDR3 protein: ATSRDNRGTYNEQF

J gene: TRBJ1-1
V gene: TRBV7-2
CDR3 protein: ASRGQVNTEAF

J gene: TRBJ2-3
V gene: TRBV20-1
CDR3 protein: SARDPVSGVRNTQY

J gene: TRBJ1-3
V gene: TRBV10-2
CDR3 protein: ASSEIFGGTGNTIY

J gene: TRBJ1-2
V gene: TRBV12-3/TRBV12-4
CDR3 protein: ASSKTGGVHGYT

J gene: TRBJ1-5
V gene: TRBV20-1
CDR3 protein: SASRQLNQPQH

J gene: TRBJ2-7
V gene: TRBV27
CDR3 protein: ASRDSQNYEQY

J gene: TRBJ1-4
V gene: TRBV7-2
CDR3 protein: ASSRQGASNEKLF

J gene: TRBJ2-3
V gene: TRBV7-8
CDR3 protein: ASSPYYTQY

J gene: TRBJ2-2
V gene: TRBV18
CDR3 protein: ASSPQTDTGELF

J gene: TRBJ2-1
V gene: TRBV20-1
CDR3 protein: SATKRLSYYNEQF

J gene: TRBJ1-2
V gene: TRBV7-2
CDR3 protein: ASSSGRLYGYT

J gene: TRBJ2-2
V gene: TRBV19
CDR3 protein: ASSILGVSAGNTGELF

J gene: TRBJ1-2
V gene: TRBV4-3
CDR3 protein: ASSQVLGAGDYGYT

J gene: TRBJ2-1
V gene: TRBV7-2
CDR3 protein: ASSPPDRGGGNEQF

J gene: TRBJ2-3
V gene: TRBV7-2
CDR3 protein: ASSLAGGTDTQY

J gene: TRBJ1-1
V gene: TRBV15
CDR3 protein: ATSRGQGGTEAF

J gene: TRBJ2-5
V gene: TRBV4-2
CDR3 protein: ASSQEQYQETQY

J gene: TRBJ1-4
V gene: TRBV29-1
CDR3 protein: SVAGTGATNEKLF

J gene: TRBJ2-1
V gene: TRBV6-1
CDR3 protein: ASRPSGTSGRNSYNEQF

J gene: TRBJ2-4
V gene: TRBV6-6
CDR3 protein: ASGEGGRQNTLY

J gene: TRBJ1-1
V gene: TRBV3-1
CDR3 protein: ASSPRTQAGAF